This TCR beta chain emerged from a study of persistence of HIV-infected CD4 T cells (dated by TCRdb to about 2020). Turning to the overall study: CMV- and HIV-1 Gag-responding CD4+ T cells were isolated from ART-treated individuals so that antigen-driven clonal expansion of HIV-1-infected cells could be examined. Peripheral blood samples of up to about 180 mL were collected at multiple time points, except for a couple of participants, who underwent leukapheresis at a single time point. Proviral sequencing was used to assess clonality among infected cells, whereas TCRbeta sequencing gauged the clonality of all cells within each sorted population. The TCR cluster analysis across participants included roughly 8 participants for CMV and six or seven participants for Gag. The median time participants had been on suppressive ART was eight to nine years.

The germline ends are 16 bases apart after V is trimmed by 3 bases and J by 7 bases. Taken from cysteine to phenylalanine, the CDR3 has 14 residues. Just CDR3 DNA is preserved here, 42 bases in frame from base 1. Taken with the paper, the label for treatment or condition translates to: suppressive antiretroviral therapy. A pool of overlapping HIV-1 Gag 15-mer peptides was used at approximately 0.93 ug per peptide per mL for cell stimulation. Memory populations depleted of antigen-responding cells were obtained by sorting nonresponding CD40L-negative CD69-negative CD45RO-high memory CD4+ T cells. Participants were HIV-1-infected adults who started suppressive ART during chronic infection. For at least 4 years, the participants' plasma HIV-1 RNA had been undetectable, below 50 copies/mL. To be included, a participant needed positive CMV serology and a CD4+ T cell count above 400 cells/uL. Before stimulation, PBMCs were isolated using density centrifugation and depleted of CD8+ T cells. Stimulation of CD8-depleted PBMCs was carried out for 15 to 20 hours with anti-CD28/CD49d costimulation, CD40-blocking antibody and enfuvirtide, to prevent new infections. Cells were sorted on a Beckman Coulter MoFlo Legacy or XDP sorter, with propidium iodide excluding dead cells. The QIAamp DNA Mini Kit was used for genomic DNA extraction from samples above one million cells, and the Quick-DNA Microprep Kit was used otherwise.

TCRbeta repertoires were sequenced from genomic DNA with the immunoSEQ hsTCRB assay version 4 in survey mode. For TCRbeta sequencing, genomic DNA was diluted to approximately 10 ng/uL, with up to 1 ug used per sample. Per the source publication's procedure: TCRbeta data were analyzed in ImmunoSeq Analyzer 3.0, with diversity computed on productive nucleotide rearrangements. Using the Immunarch R package, the improved Chao index served to estimate lower-bound TCR diversity and the Gini coefficient served to estimate clonality. When different nucleotide rearrangements encoded the same CDR3beta amino acid sequence, each rearrangement was treated as a distinct clonotype. Differential abundance analysis found TCRbeta sequences that were significantly enriched in antigen-responding cells compared with anti-CD3/anti-CD28-activated cells. Using predicted peptide-MHC specificity as the basis, GLIPH2 grouped TCRs into clusters, both for each participant individually and for the merged data sets that combined participants. Drawn from immuneACCESS, this table holds only the in-frame rearrangements with V and J called that TCRdb kept. Clones are partly lost; checked studies trace under half to an unresolved V gene and leave the rest unexplained. D and trimming were read from the DNA, whereas the V and J calls and clone size are those reported in that table. The sample table holds tens of thousands of clones, of which roughly four fifths were seen once. 18% of the sample is held by the ten biggest clonotypes.

This clone was detected a few times. Its target antigen remains unknown. No qualities accompany the bases; no much larger clone lies one base away. Summary of the overall study and its limitations: The study involved few individuals and tested only a limited range of antigens. Restriction of bulk TCR analyses to the rare CMV-responding cells that actually carried HIV-1 proviruses was not possible. Within the same sorted populations, TCR oligoclonality correlated with proviral oligoclonality. Significantly lower TCRbeta richness was observed in CMV- and Gag-responding cells than in anti-CD3/anti-CD28-responding cells, and higher oligoclonality was observed in CMV-responding cells than in CD3/CD28-stimulated and Gag-responding cells. Antigen-responding cells were enriched for degenerate expanded CDR3beta sequences, which suggests convergent selection of CD4+ responses to CMV and Gag.

Recombination linked TRBV23-1 to TRBJ2-7; the D gene is perhaps TRBD1, from 5 matching bases. TRBV23-1 counts as an open reading frame of uncertain function. This specimen was CD4+ T cells sorted from PBMCs after approximately 19-hour stimulation, taken from a patient who received antiretroviral therapy. This sample's cell subset or site label indicates: CD40L-CD69- CD45RO-high memory CD4 T cells not responding to Gag peptides. This sequence originates from an adult woman with HIV who was CMV-seropositive. In nucleotide form, the sequence is TGCGCCAGCAGTCATTGGCAGGGCAGGCGGGAGCAGTACTTC. This is translated as CASSHWQGRREQYF.